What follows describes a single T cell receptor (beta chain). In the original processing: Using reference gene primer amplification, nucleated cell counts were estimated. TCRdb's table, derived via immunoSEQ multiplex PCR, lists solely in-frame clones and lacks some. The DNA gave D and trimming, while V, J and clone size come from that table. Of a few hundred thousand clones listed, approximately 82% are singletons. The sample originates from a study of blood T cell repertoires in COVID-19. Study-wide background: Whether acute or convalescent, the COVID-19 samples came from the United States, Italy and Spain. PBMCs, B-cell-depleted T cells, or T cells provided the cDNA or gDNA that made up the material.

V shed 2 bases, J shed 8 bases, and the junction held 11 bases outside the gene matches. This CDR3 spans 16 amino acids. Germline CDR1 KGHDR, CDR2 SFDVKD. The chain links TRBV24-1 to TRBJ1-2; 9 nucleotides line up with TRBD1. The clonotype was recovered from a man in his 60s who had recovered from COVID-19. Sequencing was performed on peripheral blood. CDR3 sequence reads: CATSDSLGTGYMGYTF. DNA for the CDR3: TGTGCCACCAGTGATTCGCTCGGGACAGGGTATATGGGCTACACCTTC.